One sample yielded the 21 T cell receptor beta chains listed below, sequenced in a study of Tregs in tolerant kidney transplant recipients. Sequenced by immunoSEQ multiplex PCR; TCRdb stores in-frame clones only, minus some. The data contain approximately 90,000 clones, just over 90% of them singletons. The source material was CD8+ T cells from blood. Every receptor here comes from a human donor in good health.

The chain carries TRBV11-3 and TRBJ2-3; D unresolved. The germline V gene has CDR1 SGHNT and CDR2 YENEEA. V dropped 3 bases and J dropped 2 bases, with 6 bases sitting between them. The CDR3 loop spans 13 amino acids. The CDR3 DNA reads as TGTGCCAGCAGCTTCGTCGTCACAGATACGCAGTATTTT. It yields the protein CASSFVVTDTQYF.

This chain joins TRBV9 and TRBJ1-3, with a weak D call TRBD1 (5 bases). The CDR3 has 15 residues. Trimming stripped 3 bases from V and 0 bases from J, with 10 bases between. The germline CDR1 and CDR2 sequences are SGDLS and YYNGEE. Written as DNA, the CDR3 is TGTGCCAGCAGCGAGACAGATATCTCTGGAAACACCATATATTTT. Translating it yields CASSETDISGNTIYF.

This chain joins TRBV7-9 and TRBJ2-3; 8 bases are shared with TRBD1. CDR1 is SEHNR, CDR2 FQNEAQ, per germline (reference sequence). The CDR3 extends over 13 amino acids. V lost 5 bases to trimming and J lost 15 bases; unmatched junction nucleotides: 13. The CDR3 sequence: CASSNGQGRAPYF. In nucleotides, the CDR3 is TGTGCCAGCAGCAACGGACAGGGCAGGGCGCCATATTTT.

Details on this clone: Other DNA variants within this sample encode the same CDR3. The rearrangement uses TRBV7-9 and TRBJ1-4; D remains ambiguous. The V end was cut by 6 bases, the J end by 5 bases, with 4 bases between. From germline, CDR1 is SEHNR and CDR2 FQNEAQ (reference sequence). This CDR3 is built from 11 residues. DNA of the CDR3: TGTGCCAGCAGTCCCAATGAAAAACTGTTTTTT. Protein product: CASSPNEKLFF.

The chain recombines TRBV9 with TRBJ1-5; D gene ambiguous. The CDR3 has 14 amino acids. Trimming shortened V by 5 bases and J by 7 bases, and 16 bases separated the two germline ends. Germline V gene lookup returns CDR1 SGDLS and CDR2 YYNGEE. CDR3 sequence: CASSAQSAAQPQHF. In DNA, the CDR3 is TGTGCCAGCAGTGCCCAGTCAGCAGCGCAGCCCCAGCATTTT.

This clone showed up just a few times. This chain connects TRBV27 to TRBJ1-2, with D unclear. V lost 4 bases and J 0 bases, leaving 15 bases between the germline ends. From germline, CDR1 is MNHEY and CDR2 SMNVEV (reference sequence). This CDR3 region has 16 residues. For the CDR3, the DNA is TGTGCCAGCAGTTCCATACTCGACGGACCTAACTATGGCTACACCTTC. As protein: CASSSILDGPNYGYTF.

The V and J genes are TRBV6-5 and TRBJ2-7; D may be TRBD1 (5 bases). Looked up from germline, CDR1 is MNHEY and CDR2 is SVGAGI. The CDR3 is 13 amino acids. The V gene lost 2 bases and the J gene lost 1 base, with 6 bases spanning the gap. CDR3 sequence (DNA): TGTGCCAGCAGTTACAGGGGTTCCTACGAGCAGTACTTC. Protein product: CASSYRGSYEQYF.

This clone has only one observation. This chain links TRBV9 with TRBJ1-1; D call uncertain. This CDR3 is 14 amino acids long. Germline values: CDR1 SGDLS, CDR2 YYNGEE. V shed 1 base and J shed 1 base, with 8 bases lying between them. The CDR3, as DNA: TGTGCCAGCAGCGTATCCGGACGGAACACTGAAGCTTTCTTT. Translation: CASSVSGRNTEAFF.

V is TRBV4-1 and J is TRBJ2-1; D is undetermined. CDR1 MGHRA and CDR2 YSYEKL come from the germline V gene. Trimming removed 5 bases at V and 1 base at J, with 0 bases between. The CDR3 sequence is 11 residues long. CDR3 nucleotide sequence: TGCGCCAGCAGCTCCTACAATGAGCAGTTCTTC. Its protein product is CASSSYNEQFF.

The V call is TRBV27, the J call TRBJ2-5, with D perhaps matching TRBD1 (5 bases). The germline V gene has CDR1 MNHEY and CDR2 SMNVEV (reference sequence). The V gene lost 2 bases and the J gene lost 4 bases, with 17 bases spanning the gap. The CDR3 is 16 residues long. CDR3 DNA sequence: TGTGCCAGCAGTTTAACATCGCGATCCAGGGCAGAGACCCAGTACTTC. Amino acids: CASSLTSRSRAETQYF.

This clone was seen a single time. V is TRBV2 and J is TRBJ1-1; D perhaps matches TRBD1 (5 bases). From germline, CDR1 is SNHLY and CDR2 FYNNEI. Trimming removed 6 bases from V and 3 bases from J, with 17 bases in between. This CDR3 is 15 amino acids long. CDR3 sequence (DNA): TGTGCCAGCAGAGTGGACCAGGGAACAGACACTGAAGCTTTCTTT. This codes for CASRVDQGTDTEAFF.

The rearrangement links TRBV7-6 to TRBJ2-5; no reliable D call. Germline V lookup: CDR1 SGHVS, CDR2 FNYEAQ. Trimming removed 1 base at V and 4 bases at J, with 7 bases between. The CDR3 extends over 13 amino acids. The CDR3 region is CASSLEGRETQYF. CDR3 sequence (DNA): TGTGCCAGCAGCTTAGAAGGGCGAGAGACCCAGTACTTC.

This sequence joins TRBV2 and TRBJ1-2; 9 bases are a match to TRBD1. Germline V gene lookup returns CDR1 SNHLY and CDR2 FYNNEI. The CDR3 extends over 13 amino acids. Trimming at V came to 6 bases and at J to 6 bases, leaving 5 bases not matched to a gene. CDR3 nucleotide sequence: TGTGCCAGCAGACAGGGGGCCCTGGATGGCTACACCTTC. Residues: CASRQGALDGYTF.

This rearrangement joins TRBV10-1 to TRBJ2-7; D not resolved. In germline, CDR1 is WNHNN, CDR2 SYGVQD (reference sequence). V lost 2 bases and J 0 bases, leaving 11 bases between the germline ends. The CDR3 runs to 15 residues. The DNA for the CDR3 is TGCGCCAGCAGTGAGGAGAGAGGAGACTCCTACGAGCAGTACTTC. Its protein is CASSEERGDSYEQYF.

The chain has TRBV7-9 and TRBJ2-1; TRBD2 matches at 8 bases. The CDR3 is 13 amino acids. J was trimmed by 4 bases and V by 9 bases; bases with no gene match: 5. From germline, CDR1 is SEHNR and CDR2 FQNEAQ (reference sequence). CDR3 coding DNA: TGTGCCAGTCGTAGCGGGGATTACAATGAGCAGTTCTTC. Translation gives CASRSGDYNEQFF.

The chain couples TRBV4-1 to TRBJ2-2; D may be TRBD1 (7 bases). The V end was cut by 1 base, the J end by 5 bases, with 14 bases between. The CDR3 is made up of 16 amino acids. Germline lookup yields CDR1 MGHRA and CDR2 YSYEKL. The CDR3: CASSQASGGFTGELFF. CDR3 coding DNA: TGCGCCAGCAGCCAAGCGTCAGGGGGGTTTACCGGGGAGCTGTTTTTT.

The genes are TRBV7-8 and TRBJ2-1; 12 bases line up with TRBD2. The J segment lost 0 bases and the V segment lost 7 bases, leaving 7 bases of the junction unmatched. The V gene's germline CDR1 is SGHVS and CDR2 FQNEAQ. The CDR3 is made up of 17 amino acids. As DNA, the CDR3 is TGTGCCAGCATCGATGGACTAGCGGGGTACTCCTACAATGAGCAGTTCTTC. Translation: CASIDGLAGYSYNEQFF.

The V call is TRBV5-4, the J call TRBJ1-1; 8 nucleotides agree with TRBD1. From germline, CDR1 is SGHNT and CDR2 YYREEE (reference sequence). There are 14 residues in the CDR3. Trimming removed 2 bases from V and 8 bases from J; junction bases left unmatched: 8. CDR3 sequence (DNA): TGTGCCAGCAGCTTAAACAGGGGGATTACGGAAGCTTTCTTT. Its protein product is CASSLNRGITEAFF.

The genes are TRBV27 and TRBJ2-7; 12 bases are shared with TRBD2. The CDR3 covers 15 residues. Germline CDR1 MNHEY, CDR2 SMNVEV (reference sequence). V lost 4 bases, J lost 3 bases, and 4 bases stayed unmatched. The DNA for the CDR3 is TGTGCCAGCAGTTATGGACTAGCGGGGAACTACGAGCAGTACTTC. Translated: CASSYGLAGNYEQYF.

The chain employs TRBV4-2 and TRBJ2-2, with 11 nucleotides matching TRBD2. In germline, CDR1 is LGHNA, CDR2 YNFKEQ. With 5 bases clipped from V and 6 bases from J, the junction kept 14 bases outside the gene matches. The CDR3 is 18 amino acids. This chain's CDR3 is CASSTPLAGGASSGELFF. The CDR3 DNA sequence: TGTGCCAGCAGCACCCCCTTAGCGGGGGGGGCTTCGTCCGGGGAGCTGTTTTTT.

J is TRBJ2-7 and V is TRBV7-9; tentatively, D is TRBD2 (5 bases). Germline CDR1 SEHNR, CDR2 FQNEAQ (reference sequence). The V end lost 2 bases, the J end lost 5 bases, and 7 bases lay between the germline ends. CDR3 length: 12 residues. The CDR3 is CASSLIGDEQYF. The CDR3 DNA is TGTGCCAGCAGCTTAATCGGGGACGAGCAGTACTTC. The entire variable domain, with the rest obtained from reference TRBV7-9 and TRBJ2-7, is as follows: DTGVSQNPRHKITKRGQNVTFRCDPISEHNRLYWYRQTLGQGPEFLTYFQNEAQLEKSRLLSDRFSAERPKGSFSTLEIQRTEQGDSAMYLCASSLIGDEQYFGPGTRLTVT.